The entry that follows covers one TCR beta chain sequence. These data are taken from a study of CD8+ T cells in alopecia areata. cDNA reverse transcribed from extracted RNA served as the sequencing template. Profiling relied on immunoSEQ multiplex PCR, and the TCRdb table lists in-frame clones only, not all of them. The sample lists around 120,000 clones; 45% to 50% were seen once. CDR1 is SQVTM and CDR2 is ANQGSEA in the germline V gene. V was clipped by 7 bases and J by 2 bases, with 11 bases between them. This CDR3 is 12 amino acids long. Sequenced input: NKG2D-low CD8+ T cells sorted from blood. The origin of this receptor is a human donor with alopecia areata. This sequence joins TRBV29-1 and TRBJ2-5; D is perhaps TRBD1 (5 bases). The CDR3 nucleotides are TGCAGCGCGGAGACAGTACAAGAGACCCAGTACTTC. Amino acids: CSAETVQETQYF.